The source of this T cell receptor beta chain is a study of blood T cell repertoires in COVID-19. Study-wide background: COVID-19 samples, acute and convalescent, were from the United States, Italy and Spain. Sample material is recorded as cDNA or gDNA derived from T cells, B-cell-depleted T cells, or PBMCs.

Original processing methods: Estimated nucleated cell counts came from reference gene primer amplification. Repertoires were generated with immunoSEQ multiplex PCR, while TCRdb's copy carries only in-frame clones and drops some. That table gives V, J and clone size, and the DNA gave D and trimming. Of 30,000 to 40,000 clones listed, roughly 87% are singletons. CDR1 is LGHNA and CDR2 is YSLEER in the germline V gene. This CDR3 comprises 13 residues. Trimming took off 4 bases at V and 5 bases at J, with 11 bases between the two ends. This sequence was found in a man between 50 and 59 years old with active or convalescent COVID-19. The rearrangement links TRBV4-3 to TRBJ1-1; a possible D gene is TRBD1 (5 bases). The specimen was peripheral blood. CDR3 DNA: TGCGCCAGCAGCCCTACCCGGGGGACTGAAGCTTTCTTT. Encoded protein: CASSPTRGTEAFF.